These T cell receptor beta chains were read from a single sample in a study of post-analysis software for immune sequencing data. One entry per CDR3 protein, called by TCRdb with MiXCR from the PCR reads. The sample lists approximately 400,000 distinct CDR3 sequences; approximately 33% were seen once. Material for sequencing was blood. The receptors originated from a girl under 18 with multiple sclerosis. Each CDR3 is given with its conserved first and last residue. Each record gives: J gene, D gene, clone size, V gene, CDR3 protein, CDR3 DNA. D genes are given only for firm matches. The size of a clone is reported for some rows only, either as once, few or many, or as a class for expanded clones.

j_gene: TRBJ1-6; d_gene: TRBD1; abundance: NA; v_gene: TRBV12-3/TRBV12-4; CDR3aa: CASSLAQGINSPLHF; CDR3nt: TGTGCCAGCAGTTTAGCACAGGGGATTAATTCACCCCTCCACTTT
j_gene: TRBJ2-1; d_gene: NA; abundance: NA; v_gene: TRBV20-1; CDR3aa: CSARDHRDEQFF; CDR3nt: TGCAGTGCTAGAGATCACCGAGATGAGCAGTTCTTC
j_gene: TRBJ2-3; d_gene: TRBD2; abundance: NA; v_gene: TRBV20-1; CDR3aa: CSAGTSGEADTQYF; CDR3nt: TGCAGTGCTGGGACTAGCGGGGAGGCAGATACGCAGTATTTT
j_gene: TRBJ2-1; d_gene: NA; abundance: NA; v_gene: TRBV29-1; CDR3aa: CSALDRWGYNEQFF; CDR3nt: TGCAGCGCCCTCGACAGGTGGGGTTACAATGAGCAGTTCTTC
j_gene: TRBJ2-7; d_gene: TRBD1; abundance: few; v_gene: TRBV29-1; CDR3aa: CSVEKGSGQGAEEQYF; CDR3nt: TGCAGCGTTGAAAAAGGCTCCGGACAGGGGGCGGAAGAGCAGTACTTC
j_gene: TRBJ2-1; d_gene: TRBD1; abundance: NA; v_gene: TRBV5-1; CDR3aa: CASSWGQGFDNEQFF; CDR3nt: TGCGCCAGCAGCTGGGGACAGGGGTTCGACAATGAGCAGTTCTTC
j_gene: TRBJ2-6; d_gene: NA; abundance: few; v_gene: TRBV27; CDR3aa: CASSAGRTNSGANVLTF; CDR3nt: TGTGCCAGCAGCGCGGGACGGACGAACTCTGGGGCCAACGTCCTGACTTTC
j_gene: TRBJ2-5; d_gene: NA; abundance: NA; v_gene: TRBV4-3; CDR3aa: CASSQDRRGEETQYF; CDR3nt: TGCGCCAGCAGCCAAGATAGGAGGGGGGAAGAGACCCAGTACTTC
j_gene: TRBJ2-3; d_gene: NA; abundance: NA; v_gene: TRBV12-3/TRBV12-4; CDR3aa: CASSLQGPTQYF; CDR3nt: TGTGCCAGCAGTTTACAGGGGCCTACGCAGTATTTT
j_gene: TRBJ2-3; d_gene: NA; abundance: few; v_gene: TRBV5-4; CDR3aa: CASSLSGYTDTQYF; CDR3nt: TGTGCCAGCAGCTTAAGCGGCTACACAGATACGCAGTATTTT
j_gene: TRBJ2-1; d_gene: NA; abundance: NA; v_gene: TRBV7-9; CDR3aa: CASSLVLPGSSYNEQFF; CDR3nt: TGTGCCAGCAGCTTAGTTTTACCGGGGAGCTCCTACAATGAGCAGTTCTTC
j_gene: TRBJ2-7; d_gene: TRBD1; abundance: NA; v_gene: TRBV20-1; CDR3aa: CSADTRQGFNEQYF; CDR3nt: TGCAGTGCTGACACGAGACAGGGGTTCAACGAGCAGTACTTC
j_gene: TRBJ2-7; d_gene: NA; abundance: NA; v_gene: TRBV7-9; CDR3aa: CASSKGSGPLEQYF; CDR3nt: TGTGCCAGCAGTAAGGGAAGTGGGCCCCTCGAGCAGTACTTC
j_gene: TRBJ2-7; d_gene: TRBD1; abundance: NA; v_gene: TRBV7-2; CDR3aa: CASSSQQGAYEQYF; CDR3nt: TGTGCCAGCAGCTCGCAACAGGGGGCCTACGAGCAGTACTTC
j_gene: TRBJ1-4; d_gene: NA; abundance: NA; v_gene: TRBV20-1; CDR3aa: CSAGTAQDVEKLFF; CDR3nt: TGCAGTGCTGGTACAGCGCAAGACGTTGAAAAACTGTTTTTT
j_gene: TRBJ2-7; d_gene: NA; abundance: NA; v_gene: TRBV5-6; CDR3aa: CASSLDAGLYEQYF; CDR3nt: TGTGCCAGCAGCTTGGACGCGGGGCTATACGAGCAGTACTTC
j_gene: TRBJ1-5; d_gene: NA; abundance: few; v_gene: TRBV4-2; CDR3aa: CASSQDINQPQHF; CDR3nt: TGTGCCAGCAGCCAAGATATCAATCAGCCCCAGCATTTT
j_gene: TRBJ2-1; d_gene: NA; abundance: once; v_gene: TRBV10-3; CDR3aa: CATLSDPSYNEQFF; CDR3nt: TGTGCCACCTTAAGTGACCCGTCCTACAATGAGCAGTTCTTC
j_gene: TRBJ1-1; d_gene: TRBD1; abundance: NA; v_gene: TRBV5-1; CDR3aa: CASRGQGGTEAFF; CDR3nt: TGCGCCAGCAGAGGACAGGGAGGGACTGAAGCTTTCTTT